The clone carrying this TCR beta chain was observed at least ten times. These data originate in a study of human T cells and chemical hapten exposure. The ends lost 7 bases at V and 4 bases at J; junction bases unmatched: 11. CDR1 and CDR2 from the germline V gene are LNHNV and YYDKDF (reference sequence). The CDR3 has 17 residues. TCRdb itself ran the RACE reads through MiXCR, one entry per CDR3 protein. The table shows about 77,000 distinct CDR3 sequences, with 14% occurring only once. Specified time point: pre-sensitization, week 0. Treatment denoted: therapeutic diphenylcyclopropenone sensitization with weekly scalp DPC. The drawing of blood occurred before each patch test was applied.

This sequence was found in a woman in her forties or fifties with alopecia areata. Some clones in this sample may be carry-over from other donors' samples. This chain connects TRBV15 to TRBJ2-6, with TRBD2 matching over 9 bases. This material consisted of whole blood, taken in connection with sensitization to the hapten diphenylcyclopropenone (DPC). The DNA for the CDR3 is TGTGCCACCACCCCCCGATTGGCGGGAGGGGGGGCCAACGTCCTGACTTTC. This sequence encodes CATTPRLAGGGANVLTF.